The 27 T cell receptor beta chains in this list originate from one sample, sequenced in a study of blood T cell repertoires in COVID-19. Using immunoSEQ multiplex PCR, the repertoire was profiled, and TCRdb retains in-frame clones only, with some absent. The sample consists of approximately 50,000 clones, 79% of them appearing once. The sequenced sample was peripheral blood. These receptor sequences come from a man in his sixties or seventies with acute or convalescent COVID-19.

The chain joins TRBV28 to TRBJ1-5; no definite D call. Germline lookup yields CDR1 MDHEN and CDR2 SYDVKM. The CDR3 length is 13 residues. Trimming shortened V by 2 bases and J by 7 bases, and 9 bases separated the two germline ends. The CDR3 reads CASSLIREQPQHF. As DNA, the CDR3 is TGTGCCAGCAGTTTAATCCGTGAGCAGCCCCAGCATTTT.

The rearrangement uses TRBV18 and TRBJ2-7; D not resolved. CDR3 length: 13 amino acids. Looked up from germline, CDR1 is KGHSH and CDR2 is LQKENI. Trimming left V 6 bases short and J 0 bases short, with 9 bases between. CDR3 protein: CASSTTPSYEQYF. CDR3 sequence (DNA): TGTGCCAGCTCTACGACACCCTCCTACGAGCAGTACTTC.

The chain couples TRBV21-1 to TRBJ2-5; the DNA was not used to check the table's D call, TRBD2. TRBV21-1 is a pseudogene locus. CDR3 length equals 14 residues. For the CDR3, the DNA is TGTGCCAGCAGCAGTCTCCGGGACCAAGAGACCCAGTACTTC. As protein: CASSSLRDQETQYF.

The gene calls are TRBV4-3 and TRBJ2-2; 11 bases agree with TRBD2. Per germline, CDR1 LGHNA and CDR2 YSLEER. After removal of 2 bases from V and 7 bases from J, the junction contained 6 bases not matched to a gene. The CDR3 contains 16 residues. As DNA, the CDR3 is TGCGCCAGCAGCCAACAACTAGCGGGAGTGGTCGGGGAGCTGTTTTTT. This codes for CASSQQLAGVVGELFF.

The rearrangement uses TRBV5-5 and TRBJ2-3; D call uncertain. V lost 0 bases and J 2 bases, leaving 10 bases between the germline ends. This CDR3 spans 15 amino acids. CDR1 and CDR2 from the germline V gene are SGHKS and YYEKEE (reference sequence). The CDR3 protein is CASSLAGRPTDTQYF. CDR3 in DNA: TGTGCCAGCAGCTTGGCAGGTAGGCCCACAGATACGCAGTATTTT.

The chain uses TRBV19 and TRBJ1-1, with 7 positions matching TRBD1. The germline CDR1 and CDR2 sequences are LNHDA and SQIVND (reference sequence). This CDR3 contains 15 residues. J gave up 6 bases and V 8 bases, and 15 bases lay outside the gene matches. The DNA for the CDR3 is TGTGCCAGTCTAACCACGACAGGGAGGATAGCTGAAGCTTTCTTT. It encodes CASLTTTGRIAEAFF.

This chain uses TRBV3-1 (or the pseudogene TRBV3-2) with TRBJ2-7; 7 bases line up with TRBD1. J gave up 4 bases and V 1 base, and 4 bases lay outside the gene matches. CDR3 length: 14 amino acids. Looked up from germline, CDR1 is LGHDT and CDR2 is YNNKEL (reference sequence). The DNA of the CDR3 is TGTGCCAGCAGCCAAGGTTACAGGGGATACGAGCAGTACTTC. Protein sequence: CASSQGYRGYEQYF.

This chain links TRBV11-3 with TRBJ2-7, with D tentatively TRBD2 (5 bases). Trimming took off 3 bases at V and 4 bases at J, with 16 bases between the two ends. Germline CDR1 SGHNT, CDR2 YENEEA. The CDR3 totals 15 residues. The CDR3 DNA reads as TGTGCCAGCAGCTTTTCCTCCGGGAATGAGTACGAGCAGTACTTC. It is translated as CASSFSSGNEYEQYF.

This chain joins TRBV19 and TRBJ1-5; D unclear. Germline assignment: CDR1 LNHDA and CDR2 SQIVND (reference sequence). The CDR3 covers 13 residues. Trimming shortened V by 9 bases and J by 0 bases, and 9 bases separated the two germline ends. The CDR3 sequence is CASRGDSNQPQHF. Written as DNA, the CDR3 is TGTGCCAGCCGCGGGGATAGCAATCAGCCCCAGCATTTT.

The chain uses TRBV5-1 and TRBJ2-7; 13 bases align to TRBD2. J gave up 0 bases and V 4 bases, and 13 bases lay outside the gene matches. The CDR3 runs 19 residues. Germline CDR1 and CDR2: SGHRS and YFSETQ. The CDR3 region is CASSPAPLLAGGSSYEQYF. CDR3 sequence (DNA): TGCGCCAGCAGCCCGGCTCCCTTACTAGCGGGAGGGTCCTCCTACGAGCAGTACTTC.

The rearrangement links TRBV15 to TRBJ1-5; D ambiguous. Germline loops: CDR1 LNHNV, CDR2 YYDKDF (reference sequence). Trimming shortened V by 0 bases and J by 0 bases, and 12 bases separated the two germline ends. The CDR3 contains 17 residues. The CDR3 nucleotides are TGTGCCACCAGCAGAGATCTTGGAGGAAATAGCAATCAGCCCCAGCATTTT. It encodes CATSRDLGGNSNQPQHF.

DNA of the CDR3: TGTGCCAGCCGAACTAGCGGGGGCCACACAGATACGCAGTATTTT. Its translation: CASRTSGGHTDTQYF. J is TRBJ2-3 and V is TRBV27; 11 bases agree with TRBD2. Germline-derived CDR1 and CDR2 are MNHEY and SMNVEV (reference sequence). The CDR3 consists of 15 residues. With 8 bases clipped from V and 2 bases from J, the junction kept 6 bases outside the gene matches.

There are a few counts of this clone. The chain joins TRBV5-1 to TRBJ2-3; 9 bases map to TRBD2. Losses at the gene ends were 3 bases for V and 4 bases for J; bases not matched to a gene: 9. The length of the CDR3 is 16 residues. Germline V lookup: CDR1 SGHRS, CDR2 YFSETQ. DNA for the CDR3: TGCGCCAGCAGCTGGGGTGCTGCGGGGGGGCCAGATACGCAGTATTTT. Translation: CASSWGAAGGPDTQYF.

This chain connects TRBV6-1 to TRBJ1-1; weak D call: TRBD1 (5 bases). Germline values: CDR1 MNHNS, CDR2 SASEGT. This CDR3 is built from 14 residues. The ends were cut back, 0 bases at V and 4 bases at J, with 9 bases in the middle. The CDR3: CASSEAQGGTEAFF. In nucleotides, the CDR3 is TGTGCCAGCAGTGAAGCGCAGGGTGGCACTGAAGCTTTCTTT.

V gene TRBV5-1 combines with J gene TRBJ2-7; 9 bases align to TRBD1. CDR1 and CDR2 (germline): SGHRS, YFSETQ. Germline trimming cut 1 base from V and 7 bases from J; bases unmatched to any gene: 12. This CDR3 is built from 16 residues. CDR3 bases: TGCGCCAGCAGCTTGTCGGCGCTACAGGGGGCCGGGGAGCAGTACTTC. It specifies CASSLSALQGAGEQYF.

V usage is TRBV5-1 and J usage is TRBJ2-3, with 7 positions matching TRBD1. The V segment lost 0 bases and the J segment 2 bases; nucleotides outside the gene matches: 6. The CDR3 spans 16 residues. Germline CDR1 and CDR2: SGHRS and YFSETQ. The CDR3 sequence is CASSLVLGQYTDTQYF. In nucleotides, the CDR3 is TGCGCCAGCAGCTTGGTTTTGGGACAGTACACAGATACGCAGTATTTT.

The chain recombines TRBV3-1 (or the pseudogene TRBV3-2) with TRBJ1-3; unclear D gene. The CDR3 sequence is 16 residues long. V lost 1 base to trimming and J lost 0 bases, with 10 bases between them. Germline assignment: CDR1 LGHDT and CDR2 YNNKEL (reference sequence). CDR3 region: CASSQGHRFSGNTIYF. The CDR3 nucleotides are TGTGCCAGCAGCCAAGGCCACAGATTCTCTGGAAACACCATATATTTT.

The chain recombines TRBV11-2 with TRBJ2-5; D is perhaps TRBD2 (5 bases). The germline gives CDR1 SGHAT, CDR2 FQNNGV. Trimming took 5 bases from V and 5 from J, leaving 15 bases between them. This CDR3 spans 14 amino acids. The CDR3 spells CASSLDSSRETQYF. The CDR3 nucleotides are TGTGCCAGCAGCCTGGACTCTTCGCGGGAGACCCAGTACTTC.

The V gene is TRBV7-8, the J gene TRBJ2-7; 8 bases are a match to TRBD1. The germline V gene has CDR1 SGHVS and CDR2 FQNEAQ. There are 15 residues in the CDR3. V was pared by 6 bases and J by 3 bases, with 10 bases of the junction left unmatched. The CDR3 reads CASSPRAGQGYEQYF. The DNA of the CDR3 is TGTGCCAGCAGTCCCCGGGCTGGACAGGGCTACGAGCAGTACTTC. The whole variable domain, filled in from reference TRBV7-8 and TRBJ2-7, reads GAGVSQSPRYKVAKRGQDVALRCDPISGHVSLFWYQQALGQGPEFLTYFQNEAQLDKSGLPSDRFFAERPEGSVSTLKIQRTQQEDSAVYLCASSPRAGQGYEQYFGPGTRLTVT.

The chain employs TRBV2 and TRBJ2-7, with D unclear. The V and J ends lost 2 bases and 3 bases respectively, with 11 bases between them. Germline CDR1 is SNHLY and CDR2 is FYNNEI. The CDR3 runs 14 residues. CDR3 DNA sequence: TGTGCCAGCAGTGAAAAGTTCGGTGACTACGAGCAGTACTTC. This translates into CASSEKFGDYEQYF.

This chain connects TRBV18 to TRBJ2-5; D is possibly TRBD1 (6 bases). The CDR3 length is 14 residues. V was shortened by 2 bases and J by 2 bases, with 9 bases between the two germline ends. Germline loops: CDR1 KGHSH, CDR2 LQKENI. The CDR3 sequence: CASSPYRDQETQYF. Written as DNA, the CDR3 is TGTGCCAGCTCACCATACAGGGATCAAGAGACCCAGTACTTC.

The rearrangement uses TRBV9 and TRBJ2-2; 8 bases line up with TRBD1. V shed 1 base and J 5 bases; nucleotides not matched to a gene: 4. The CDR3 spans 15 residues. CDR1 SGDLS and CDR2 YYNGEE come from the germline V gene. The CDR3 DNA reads TGTGCCAGCAGCGTACTGGACAGGGTTACCGGGGAGCTGTTTTTT. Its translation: CASSVLDRVTGELFF.

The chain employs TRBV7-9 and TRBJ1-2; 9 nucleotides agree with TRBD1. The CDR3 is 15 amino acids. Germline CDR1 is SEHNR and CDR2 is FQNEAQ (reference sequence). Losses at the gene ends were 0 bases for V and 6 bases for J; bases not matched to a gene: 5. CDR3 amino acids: CASSLAGTGINGYTF. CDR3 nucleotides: TGTGCCAGCAGCTTAGCAGGGACAGGGATTAATGGCTACACCTTC.

The CDR3 protein is CASSKDRDGYEQYF. The DNA for the CDR3 is TGCGCCAGCAGCAAGGACAGGGACGGCTACGAGCAGTACTTC. V is TRBV5-1 and J is TRBJ2-7; 8 bases match TRBD1. Germline V gives CDR1 SGHRS, CDR2 YFSETQ. V shed 4 bases, J shed 3 bases, and the junction held 6 bases outside the gene matches. This CDR3 contains 14 residues.

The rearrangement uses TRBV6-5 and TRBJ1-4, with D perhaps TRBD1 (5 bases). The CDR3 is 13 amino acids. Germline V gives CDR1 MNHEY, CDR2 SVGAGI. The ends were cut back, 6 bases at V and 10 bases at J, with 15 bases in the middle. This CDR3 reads CASRSFNGGKLFF. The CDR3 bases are TGTGCCAGCAGAAGTTTTAACGGGGGAAAACTGTTTTTT.

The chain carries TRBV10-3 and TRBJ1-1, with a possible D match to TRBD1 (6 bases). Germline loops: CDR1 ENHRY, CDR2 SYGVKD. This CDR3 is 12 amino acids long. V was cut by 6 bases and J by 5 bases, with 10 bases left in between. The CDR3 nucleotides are TGTGCCATCAGAGGGGGAGGGACTGAAGCTTTCTTT. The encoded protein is CAIRGGGTEAFF.

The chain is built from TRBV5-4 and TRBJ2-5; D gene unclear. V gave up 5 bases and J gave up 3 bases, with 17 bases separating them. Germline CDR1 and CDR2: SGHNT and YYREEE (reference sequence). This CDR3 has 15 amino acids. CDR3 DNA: TGTGCCAGCAGTATCGGAGCAGAGATAGAAGAGACCCAGTACTTC. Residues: CASSIGAEIEETQYF.